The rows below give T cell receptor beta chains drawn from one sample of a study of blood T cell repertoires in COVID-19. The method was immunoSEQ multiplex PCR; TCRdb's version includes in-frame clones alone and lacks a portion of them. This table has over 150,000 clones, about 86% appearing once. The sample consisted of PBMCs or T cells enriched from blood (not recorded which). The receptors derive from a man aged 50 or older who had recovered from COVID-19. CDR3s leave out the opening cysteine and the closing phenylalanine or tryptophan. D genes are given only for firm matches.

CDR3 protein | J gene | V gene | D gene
ASSNRQVRGSNQPQH | TRBJ1-5 | TRBV19 | NA
ASSQGTGRAF | TRBJ1-1 | TRBV3-1/TRBV3-2 | TRBD1
ASSLALGAGNTIY | TRBJ1-3 | TRBV7-2 | NA
ASSYKPRTGGIQY | TRBJ2-4 | TRBV6-2/TRBV6-3 | TRBD2
ASSLSDRAYYEQY | TRBJ2-7 | TRBV5-1 | TRBD1
ASSQDTQGQGRSPLH | TRBJ1-6 | TRBV4-1 | TRBD1
ASSARDRGFGYT | TRBJ1-2 | TRBV7-2 | TRBD1
ASSSTSGGASNEQF | TRBJ2-1 | TRBV7-2 | TRBD2
SAGGTDLAKNIQY | TRBJ2-4 | TRBV29-1 | TRBD1
ASSISGGREDTQY | TRBJ2-3 | TRBV7-6 | NA
ASSSTGVYSPLH | TRBJ1-6 | TRBV5-6 | TRBD1
SASRTGAYNEQF | TRBJ2-1 | TRBV20-1 | NA
ASRGSFETQY | TRBJ2-5 | TRBV19 | NA
ATSTPRGQNANTGELF | TRBJ2-2 | TRBV15 | TRBD1
ASSLGQGTEQF | TRBJ2-1 | TRBV11-3 | TRBD1
ASSDTLVGDQPQH | TRBJ1-5 | TRBV19 | NA
ASRGTANYNSPLH | TRBJ1-6 | TRBV2 | TRBD1
ATSDPDRVGTDTQY | TRBJ2-3 | TRBV24-1 | TRBD1
ASETGGNTGELF | TRBJ2-2 | TRBV28 | TRBD1
ASSDSVGLARDTQY | TRBJ2-3 | TRBV6-4 | TRBD2
ASTGSARYEQY | TRBJ2-7 | TRBV6-5 | NA
ASSLGGGQGEKF | TRBJ2-1 | TRBV28 | TRBD1
ASSLAGGYTEAF | TRBJ1-1 | TRBV5-1 | NA
ASSSGLAGSERYEQY | TRBJ2-7 | TRBV7-2 | NA
ASSLGRAEIDNSPLH | TRBJ1-6 | TRBV11-2 | NA
ASSQGRGVQETQY | TRBJ2-5 | TRBV4-3 | TRBD2
ASSPSVVLSGANVLT | TRBJ2-6 | TRBV4-1 | NA
ASNQGPYTGELF | TRBJ2-2 | TRBV6-5 | NA
ASSRDWYEQY | TRBJ2-7 | TRBV6-1 | NA
ASSRPGLASYEQY | TRBJ2-7 | TRBV19 | NA
ASSGDRVNQPQH | TRBJ1-5 | TRBV2 | TRBD1
ASRPGQSRSPLH | TRBJ1-6 | TRBV28 | TRBD1
ASARGVIGTGELF | TRBJ2-2 | TRBV5-6 | NA
ATSFRLAGGKETQY | TRBJ2-5 | TRBV15 | TRBD2
ASSSGQDSYEQY | TRBJ2-7 | TRBV7-9 | TRBD1
ASSTWDYTDTQY | TRBJ2-3 | TRBV7-2 | TRBD2
ASSIDSTTNEKLF | TRBJ1-4 | TRBV7-9 | NA
ASSGDRVGTGELF | TRBJ2-2 | TRBV2 | TRBD1
ASSQATGSTYEQY | TRBJ2-7 | TRBV3-1/TRBV3-2 | NA
ASCWGNNSPLH | TRBJ1-6 | TRBV19 | NA
ASRDRGPADTQY | TRBJ2-3 | TRBV4-1 | TRBD1
ASSYRGEQY | TRBJ2-7 | TRBV6-5 | NA
ASRAGTGSEQY | TRBJ2-7 | TRBV6-4 | TRBD1
ASSRLQGGEQF | TRBJ2-1 | TRBV4-1 | NA
ASSPDRKDEGMDSPLH | TRBJ1-6 | TRBV7-4 | TRBD1